This T cell receptor beta chain derives from a study of cytomegalovirus exposure and HLA in healthy donors. General study results and limits: Common viral pathogens seemed to be connected with several of the most significant clusters, according to a later analysis.

The ends lost 4 bases at V and 0 bases at J; junction bases unmatched: 13. CDR3 size: 18 residues. Germline assignment: CDR1 SGHDN and CDR2 FVKESK. This clone appeared a few times. Its antigen is as yet unknown. Primers included in the PCR were 60 Vbeta and 13 Jbeta primers. The table came from immunoSEQ multiplex PCR; TCRdb's copy has only in-frame clones and leaves some out. The sample includes tens of thousands of clones, 35% to 55% seen only once; the top ten take 1.5% to 2.5%. This receptor was identified in a woman in her forties or fifties in good health and CMV-seronegative. The sequenced material came from PBMCs. This chain connects TRBV14 to TRBJ1-2, with 8 bases lining up with TRBD1. CDR3 nucleotide sequence: TGTGCCAGCAGCCTCTACCCCGGACAGGGTGCTACTAACTATGGCTACACCTTC. Encoded protein: CASSLYPGQGATNYGYTF.